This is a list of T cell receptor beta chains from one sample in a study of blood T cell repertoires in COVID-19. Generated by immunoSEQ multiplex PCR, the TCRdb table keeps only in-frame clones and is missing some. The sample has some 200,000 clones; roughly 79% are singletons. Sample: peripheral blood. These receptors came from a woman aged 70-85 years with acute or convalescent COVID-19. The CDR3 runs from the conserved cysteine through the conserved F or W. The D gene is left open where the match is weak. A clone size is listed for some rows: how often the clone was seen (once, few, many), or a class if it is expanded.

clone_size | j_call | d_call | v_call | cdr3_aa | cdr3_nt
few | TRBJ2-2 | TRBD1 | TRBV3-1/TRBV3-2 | CASSDRDVDGELFF | TGTGCCAGCAGCGACAGGGATGTGGACGGGGAGCTGTTTTTT
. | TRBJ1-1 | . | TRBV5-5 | CASSSQPTASTEAFF | TGTGCCAGCAGCTCCCAACCGACAGCGAGCACTGAAGCTTTCTTT
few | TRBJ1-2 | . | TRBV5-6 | CASSTGQLRGYTF | TGTGCCAGCAGCACTGGACAATTGAGGGGCTACACCTTC
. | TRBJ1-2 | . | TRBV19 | CASTGEIDYYTF | TGTGCCAGTACGGGGGAAATCGATTACTACACCTTC
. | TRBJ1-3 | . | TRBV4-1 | CASSRNSDPRIYF | TGCGCCAGCAGCCGAAACTCCGATCCACGAATATATTTT
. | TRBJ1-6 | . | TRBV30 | CASRVVSSYNSPLHF | TGTGCCTCGAGGGTTGTGAGCTCCTATAATTCACCCCTCCACTTT
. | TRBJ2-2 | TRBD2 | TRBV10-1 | CASSVSGRAPGELFF | TGCGCCAGCAGTGTCAGCGGGAGGGCCCCCGGGGAGCTGTTTTTT
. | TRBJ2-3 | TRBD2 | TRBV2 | CASTLGLAGGQDTQYF | TGTGCCAGCACCCTGGGACTAGCGGGAGGTCAAGATACGCAGTATTTT
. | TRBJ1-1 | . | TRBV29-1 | CSVVDRTEAFF | TGCAGCGTTGTGGACAGAACTGAAGCTTTCTTT
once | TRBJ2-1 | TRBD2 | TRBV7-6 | CASSLTSGYNEQFF | TGTGCCAGCAGCTTGACTAGCGGGTACAATGAGCAGTTCTTC
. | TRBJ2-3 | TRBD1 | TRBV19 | CASSGRQGGTDTQYF | TGTGCCAGTAGTGGACGACAGGGAGGCACAGATACGCAGTATTTT
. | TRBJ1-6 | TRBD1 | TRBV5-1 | CASSLQGQINSPLHF | TGCGCCAGCAGCCTCCAGGGACAGATTAATTCACCCCTCCACTTT
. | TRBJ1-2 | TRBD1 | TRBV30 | CASRGGRRRWVLHGYTF | TGTGCCTCAAGAGGGGGCCGCCGTCGTTGGGTGTTGCATGGCTACACCTTC
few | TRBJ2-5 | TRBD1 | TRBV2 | CASSLQGVGETQYF | TGTGCCAGCAGTCTACAGGGGGTCGGGGAGACCCAGTACTTC
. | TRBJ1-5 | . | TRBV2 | CASSEGAASNQPQHF | TGTGCCAGCAGTGAGGGGGCAGCAAGCAATCAGCCCCAGCATTTT
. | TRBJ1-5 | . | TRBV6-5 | CASSSGEGQPQHF | TGTGCCAGCAGCTCAGGGGAGGGACAGCCCCAGCATTTT
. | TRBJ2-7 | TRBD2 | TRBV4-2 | CASSQESGRVDEQYF | TGTGCCAGCAGCCAAGAAAGCGGGAGGGTCGACGAGCAGTACTTC
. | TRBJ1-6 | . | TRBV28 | CASRGLNSPLHF | TGTGCCAGCAGGGGACTTAATTCACCCCTCCACTTT
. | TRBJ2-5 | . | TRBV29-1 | CSVTETQETQYF | TGCAGCGTGACAGAGACCCAAGAGACCCAGTACTTC
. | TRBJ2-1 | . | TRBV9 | CASSLAGEDHNEQFF | TGTGCCAGCAGCTTAGCCGGGGAGGACCACAATGAGCAGTTCTTC
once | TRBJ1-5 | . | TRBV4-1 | CASSQVGGSNQPQHF | TGCGCCAGCAGCCAAGTAGGGGGTAGCAATCAGCCCCAGCATTTT
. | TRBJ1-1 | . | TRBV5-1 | CASSLALGPGGTEAFF | TGCGCCAGCAGCTTGGCCTTGGGGCCAGGTGGGACTGAAGCTTTCTTT
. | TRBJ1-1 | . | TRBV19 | CASSELWSGTKAFF | TGTGCCAGTAGTGAACTTTGGTCGGGTACGAAAGCTTTCTTT
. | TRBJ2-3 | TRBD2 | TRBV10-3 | CAISRLAGADTQYF | TGTGCCATCAGCCGACTAGCGGGAGCAGATACGCAGTATTTT
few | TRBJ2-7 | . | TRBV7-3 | CASSLEATYEQYF | TGTGCCAGCAGCTTAGAGGCAACTTACGAGCAGTACTTC
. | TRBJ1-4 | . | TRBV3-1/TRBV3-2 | CASSPGGGVATNEKLFF | TGTGCCAGCAGCCCCGGCGGGGGAGTTGCAACTAATGAAAAACTGTTTTTT
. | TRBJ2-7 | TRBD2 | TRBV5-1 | CASSFLADTRQWEQYF | TGCGCCAGCAGCTTTCTAGCGGATACCCGCCAATGGGAGCAGTACTTC
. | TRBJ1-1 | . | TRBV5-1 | CASSTGGQNTEAFF | TGCGCCAGCAGCACGGGAGGGCAGAACACTGAAGCTTTCTTT
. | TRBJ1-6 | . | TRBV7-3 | CASSLGSEDSPLHF | TGTGCCAGCAGCTTGGGCAGTGAAGACTCACCCCTCCACTTT
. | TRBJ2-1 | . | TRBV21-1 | CASTGLAGESEQFF | TGTGCCAGCACTGGACTAGCGGGAGAAAGTGAGCAGTTCTTC
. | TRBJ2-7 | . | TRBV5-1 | CASSFTEGGAHISYEQYF | TGCGCCAGCAGCTTTACCGAGGGAGGTGCCCATATCTCCTACGAGCAGTACTTC
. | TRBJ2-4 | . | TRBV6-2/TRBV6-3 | CASSSGMRPYF | TGTGCCAGCAGTTCGGGGATGCGCCCGTACTTC
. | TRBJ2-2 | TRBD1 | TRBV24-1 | CATSVQGAANTGELFF | TGTGCCACCAGTGTACAGGGGGCCGCGAACACCGGGGAGCTGTTTTTT
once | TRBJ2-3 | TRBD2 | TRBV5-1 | CASSPGLAGGLTDTQYF | TGCGCCAGCAGCCCGGGACTAGCGGGAGGGCTCACAGATACGCAGTATTTT
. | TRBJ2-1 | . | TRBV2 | CASSGGRPSLPHNEQFF | TGTGCCAGCAGTGGGGGCCGCCCGAGCCTACCCCACAATGAGCAGTTCTTC
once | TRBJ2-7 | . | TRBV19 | CASSIDLESYEQYF | TGTGCCAGTAGTATCGATCTAGAGTCCTACGAGCAGTACTTC
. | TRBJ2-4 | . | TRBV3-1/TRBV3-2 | CASSQDFGGLAKNIQYF | TGTGCCAGCAGCCAAGACTTTGGCGGACTAGCCAAAAACATTCAGTACTTC
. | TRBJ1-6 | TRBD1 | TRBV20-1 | CSASRTGGSPLHF | TGCAGTGCTAGTCGGACAGGGGGGTCACCCCTCCACTTT
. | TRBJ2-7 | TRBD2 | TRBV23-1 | CASSQSTPGGYEQYF | TGCGCCAGCAGTCAATCGACTCCGGGGGGCTACGAGCAGTACTTC
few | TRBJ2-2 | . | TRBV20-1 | CSAAKIGELFF | TGCAGTGCGGCAAAGATAGGGGAGCTGTTTTTT
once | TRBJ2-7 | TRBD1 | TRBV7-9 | CASSLDRVGQYF | TGTGCCAGCAGCCTCGACAGGGTTGGTCAGTACTTC
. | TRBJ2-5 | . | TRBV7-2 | CASSQTREETQYF | TGTGCCAGCAGCCAGACTAGAGAAGAGACCCAGTACTTC
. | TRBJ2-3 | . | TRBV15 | CATSRARSRADTQYF | TGTGCCACCAGCAGAGCTAGATCCCGGGCAGATACGCAGTATTTT
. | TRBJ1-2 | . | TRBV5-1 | CASSLDGGYGYTF | TGCGCCAGCAGCTTGGATGGAGGGTATGGCTACACCTTC
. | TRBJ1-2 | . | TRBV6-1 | CASSEDVRGTNYGYTF | TGTGCCAGCAGTGAAGATGTCAGGGGAACGAACTATGGCTACACCTTC
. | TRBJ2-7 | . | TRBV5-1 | CASSVDIEPYEQYF | TGCGCCAGCAGCGTCGACATCGAACCATACGAGCAGTACTTC